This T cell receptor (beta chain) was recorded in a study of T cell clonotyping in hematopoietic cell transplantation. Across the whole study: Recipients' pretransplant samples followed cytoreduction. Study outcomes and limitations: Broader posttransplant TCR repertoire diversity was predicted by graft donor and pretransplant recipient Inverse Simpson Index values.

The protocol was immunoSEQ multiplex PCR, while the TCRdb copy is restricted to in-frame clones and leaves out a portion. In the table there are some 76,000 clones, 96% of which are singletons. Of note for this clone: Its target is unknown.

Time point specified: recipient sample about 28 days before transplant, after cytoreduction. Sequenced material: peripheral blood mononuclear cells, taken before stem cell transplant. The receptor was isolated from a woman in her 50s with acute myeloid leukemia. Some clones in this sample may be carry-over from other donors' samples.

CDR3 nucleotide sequence: TGCGCCAGCAGCCAAGCGGGGGGGAGGAACGGGGAGCTGTTTTTT. Translating it yields CASSQAGGRNGELFF. This chain joins TRBV4-1 and TRBJ2-2; 8 bases map to TRBD2. CDR3 length equals 15 residues. V shed 1 base and J 7 bases; nucleotides not matched to a gene: 5. The germline V gene has CDR1 MGHRA and CDR2 YSYEKL.